This T cell receptor (beta chain) comes out of a study of OX40 agonist ivuxolimab in advanced cancers. Study-wide background: At 0.01 to 10 mg/kg, ivuxolimab was administered intravenously to patients every 2 weeks. Patients achieving partial responses numbered three: one hepatocellular carcinoma case and two cutaneous melanoma cases. Subjects had a mean age of about 65 years, with a range of about 23 to 90; around 83% were male.

Germline CDR1 reads MNHNS; CDR2 reads SASEGT. CDR3 length: 17 residues. V lost 3 bases to trimming and J lost 7 bases; unmatched junction nucleotides: 11. Clones were sequenced by immunoSEQ multiplex PCR, and TCRdb holds only the in-frame ones, with some missing. The sample has roughly 45,000 clones, 60% to 80% seen once. A single count supports this clone. The source of this sequence is an adult with an advanced solid tumor such as melanoma, head and neck, liver or kidney cancer. V and J are TRBV6-1 and TRBJ1-6; TRBD1 matches 8 bases. The sequencing here drew on CD4+ or CD8+ T cells sorted from blood, taken in a trial of the OX40 agonist ivuxolimab. The CDR3 sequence: CASSDIYRRQGNSPLHF. The CDR3, as DNA: TGTGCCAGCAGTGATATTTATCGTAGACAGGGGAATTCACCCCTCCACTTT.